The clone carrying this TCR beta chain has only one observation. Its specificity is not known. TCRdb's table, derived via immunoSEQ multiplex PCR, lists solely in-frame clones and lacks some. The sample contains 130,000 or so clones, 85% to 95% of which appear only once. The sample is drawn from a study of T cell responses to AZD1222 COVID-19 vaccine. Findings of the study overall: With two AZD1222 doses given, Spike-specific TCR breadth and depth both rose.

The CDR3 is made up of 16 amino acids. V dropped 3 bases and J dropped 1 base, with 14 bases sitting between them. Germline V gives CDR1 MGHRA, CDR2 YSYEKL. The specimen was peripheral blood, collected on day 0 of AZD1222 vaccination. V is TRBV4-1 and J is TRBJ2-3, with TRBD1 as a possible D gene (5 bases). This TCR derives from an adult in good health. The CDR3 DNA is TGCGCCAGCAGCCAGAAGGACATCCGAGGCACAGATACGCAGTATTTT. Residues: CASSQKDIRGTDTQYF.